These 18 T cell receptor beta chains were sequenced from one sample in a study of T and B cells in COVID-19 patients. Blood genomic DNA input for TRB amplification was roughly 220-500 ng. TRB rearrangements were amplified by multiplex PCR with BIOMED2 TRB-A/B primers. TCRdb re-called the multiplex PCR reads through MiXCR, storing one row per CDR3 protein. This table has around 11,000 distinct CDR3 sequences, around 30% appearing once. Sample: blood. The receptors derive from a human donor with active COVID-19.

In its sample, this clonotype was seen a few times. The CDR3 here is CASASGNTIYF. Written as DNA, the CDR3 is TGTGCCAGCGCCAGTGGAAACACCATATATTTT. The chain links TRBV6-5 to TRBJ1-3; D is unclear. Trimming took off 8 bases at V and 3 bases at J, with 5 bases between the two ends. This CDR3 spans 11 amino acids. The germline CDR1 and CDR2 sequences are MNHEY and SVGAGI.

V and J are TRBV6-4 and TRBJ1-1; perhaps TRBD1 as D (5 bases). Germline values: CDR1 MRHNA, CDR2 SNTAGT. V lost 3 bases and J 3 bases, leaving 8 bases between the germline ends. CDR3 size: 13 residues. CDR3 nucleotides: TGTGCCAGCAGTGAGCGGGGCGACACTGAAGCTTTCTTT. Amino acid sequence: CASSERGDTEAFF.

The chain combines TRBV10-3 with TRBJ2-2, with 11 bases matching TRBD2. This CDR3 has 16 residues. Per germline, CDR1 ENHRY and CDR2 SYGVKD. The junction had 10 bases not matched to a gene; V was cut back by 8 bases and J by 5 bases. The CDR3 region is CAIGKLAGVGTGELFF. CDR3 bases: TGTGCCATCGGGAAACTAGCGGGGGTAGGAACCGGGGAGCTGTTTTTT.

The rearrangement joins TRBV29-1 to TRBJ2-3; D might be TRBD1 (7 bases). The CDR3 runs 14 residues. Germline loops: CDR1 SQVTM, CDR2 ANQGSEA. Trimming took off 6 bases at V and 0 bases at J, with 13 bases between the two ends. DNA for the CDR3: TGCAGCGTGAACCAGGGGGGAAGCACAGATACGCAGTATTTT. It yields the protein CSVNQGGSTDTQYF.

The gene calls are TRBV18 and TRBJ1-6; a possible D gene is TRBD1 (5 bases). Germline V gene data show CDR1 as KGHSH and CDR2 as LQKENI. V was trimmed by 3 bases and J by 8 bases, leaving 14 bases between them. This CDR3 has 15 amino acids. The CDR3 is CASSPREPPHSPLHF. In DNA, the CDR3 is TGTGCCAGCTCACCCAGGGAGCCACCTCATTCACCCCTCCACTTT.

Comments on this clonotype: At one end the junction does not follow the germline gene, possibly because of a read error. V usage is TRBV7-9 and J usage is TRBJ2-7; TRBD1 matches at 10 bases. CDR1 SEHNR and CDR2 FQNEAQ come from the germline V gene (reference sequence). This CDR3 has 15 amino acids. The CDR3, as DNA: TGCGCCAGCAGCCCGACGGGGGACAGGGGCAACGAGCAGTACTTC. Its translation: CASSPTGDRGNEQYF. Supplemented by reference TRBV7-9 and TRBJ2-7, the full variable domain reads DTGVSQNPRHKITKRGQNVTFRCDPISEHNRLYWYRQTLGQGPEFLTYFQNEAQLEKSRLLSDRFSAERPKGSFSTLEIQRTEQGDSAMYLCASSPTGDRGNEQYFGPGTRLTVT.

The chain uses TRBV11-1 and TRBJ2-2, with 14 bases that match TRBD2. Unmatched junction bases numbered 15, after V lost 5 bases and J lost 4 bases. Germline CDR1 and CDR2: SGHAT and FQDESV (reference sequence). This CDR3 is built from 20 residues. The CDR3 region is CASSPHGLAGGPTPTGELFF. In DNA form, the CDR3 reads TGTGCCAGCAGCCCGCACGGACTAGCGGGGGGCCCTACGCCCACCGGGGAGCTGTTTTTT.

The chain employs TRBV5-1 and TRBJ2-1, with 9 bases that match TRBD1. CDR1 and CDR2 from the germline V gene are SGHRS and YFSETQ. Germline trimming cut 5 bases from V and 6 bases from J; bases unmatched to any gene: 9. CDR3 length: 15 amino acids. In DNA, the CDR3 is TGCGCCAGCAGATCGACCGGGACAGGGCTCAATGAGCAGTTCTTC. Translation: CASRSTGTGLNEQFF.

There are a few counts of this clonotype. The chain is built from TRBV5-1 and TRBJ1-5, with D possibly TRBD1 on 5 matching bases. V lost 0 bases and J 6 bases, leaving 13 bases between the germline ends. CDR3 length: 15 residues. Looked up from germline, CDR1 is SGHRS and CDR2 is YFSETQ. CDR3 sequence reads: CASSLGDLAGQPQHF. In DNA, the CDR3 is TGCGCCAGCAGCTTGGGGGACCTAGCGGGTCAGCCCCAGCATTTT.

CDR3 sequence (DNA): TGTGCCAGCAGTCGCCGGGGGGGGTACCAAGAGACCCAGTACTTC. Translated: CASSRRGGYQETQYF. The chain is built from TRBV4-2 and TRBJ2-5; TRBD2 matches 8 bases. This CDR3 is 15 amino acids long. V dropped 6 bases and J dropped 0; count of bases not matched to a gene: 6. CDR1 and CDR2 from the germline V gene are LGHNA and YNFKEQ.

This sequence joins TRBV12-3 or TRBV12-4 and TRBJ2-7, with 11 bases identical to TRBD1. The CDR3 runs to 15 residues. V was clipped by 6 bases and J by 1 base; unmatched bases: 5. The CDR3 loop reads CASSNRDRGSYEQYF. In nucleotides, the CDR3 is TGTGCCAGCAGCAACCGGGACAGGGGGTCCTACGAGCAGTACTTC.

This clonotype counts as medium-sized (0.01 to 0.1%). The rearrangement joins TRBV19 to TRBJ2-2, with a weak D call TRBD1 (5 bases). The CDR3 loop spans 15 amino acids. CDR1 LNHDA and CDR2 SQIVND come from the germline V gene (reference sequence). Trimming pared 3 bases from V and 3 bases from J, leaving 11 bases between. CDR3 nucleotides: TGTGCCAGTAGTATCCTAGACAGTGACACCGGGGAGCTGTTTTTT. Translating gives CASSILDSDTGELFF.

On this clonotype itself: At one boundary the junction diverges from the germline segment, which might be a read error. The CDR3 DNA sequence: TGTGCCAGCAGCCCCCGGGCCCAAGACCAAGGGACCCAGTACTTC. Protein product: CASSPRAQDQGTQYF. The rearrangement uses TRBV12-3 or TRBV12-4 and TRBJ2-5; D unresolved. There are 15 residues in the CDR3.

This chain connects TRBV30 to TRBJ1-1; D gene ambiguous. The CDR3 is 13 amino acids. V lost 1 base to trimming and J lost 1 base, with 7 bases between them. CDR1 is GTSNPN and CDR2 is SVGIG in the germline V gene (reference sequence). CDR3 DNA sequence: TGTGCCTGGAGTGACCAACCGAACACTGAAGCTTTCTTT. It encodes CAWSDQPNTEAFF.

This clonotype is classed as medium-sized. The rearrangement links TRBV15 to TRBJ2-1, with D perhaps assigned TRBD1 or TRBD2 (5 bases each). This CDR3 has 15 residues. The germline gives CDR1 LNHNV, CDR2 YYDKDF (reference sequence). V dropped 1 base and J dropped 2 bases, with 9 bases sitting between them. The CDR3 DNA sequence: TGTGCCACCAGCAGAGGGGACGCAGCCTACAATGAGCAGTTCTTC. It translates to CATSRGDAAYNEQFF.

On this clonotype itself: A read error is possible here, since a much larger clone lies one base away. The V gene is TRBV15, the J gene TRBJ2-5; D gene ambiguous. The CDR3 length is 15 residues. The germline gives CDR1 LNHNV, CDR2 YYDKDF (reference sequence). V was cut by 3 bases and J by 2 bases, with 13 bases left in between. The CDR3 DNA follows: TGTGCCACCAGCAGGCCAGAGAAGACTCAAGAGACCCAGTACTTC. Encoded protein: CATSRPEKTQETQYF. Full variable domain (rest looked up from reference TRBV15 and TRBJ2-5): DAMVIQNPRYQVTQFGKPVTLSCSQTLNHNVMYWYQQKSSQAPKLLFHYYDKDFNNEADTPDNFQSRRPNTSFCFLDIRSPGLGDTAMYLCATSRPEKTQETQYFGPGTRLLVL.

This clonotype was counted between two and nine times. The chain links TRBV19 to TRBJ2-7; 13 bases agree with TRBD2. This CDR3 contains 14 residues. Germline loops: CDR1 LNHDA, CDR2 SQIVND (reference sequence). V shed 10 bases and J 2 bases; nucleotides not matched to a gene: 5. For the CDR3, the DNA is TGTGCCACCGGGACTAGCGGGGCCACCTACGAGCAGTACTTC. This gives the protein CATGTSGATYEQYF.

The rearrangement uses TRBV5-1 and TRBJ2-1; 7 nucleotides agree with TRBD2. Germline CDR1 is SGHRS and CDR2 is YFSETQ. This CDR3 is 15 amino acids long. The V gene end was trimmed by 4 bases and the J gene end by 4 bases; junction bases not matched to a gene: 8. The CDR3 nucleotides are TGCGCCAGCAGCCCAGTTTCTAGCGGATACAATGAGCAGTTCTTC. Protein: CASSPVSSGYNEQFF.